This T cell receptor beta chain was captured in a study of immune cell composition in non-small cell lung cancer. The V gene lost 9 bases and the J gene lost 5 bases, with 14 bases spanning the gap. CDR3 size: 13 residues. The germline CDR1 and CDR2 sequences are LNHDA and SQIVND (reference sequence). General study points: Tumour TCR-beta clonality was not significantly tied to smoking pack-years.

Normal lung sampling was at least 3 cm from the tumour, as distant as possible. To note about this clone: The antigen remains unidentified.

Sequencing used immunoSEQ multiplex PCR; TCRdb keeps in-frame clones, though not all of them. The table includes some 4,000 clones, under 80% detected once. The chain couples TRBV19 to TRBJ1-5, with D possibly being TRBD1 (6 bases). Source material: non-adjacent lung tissue. This TCR derives from a human donor with non-small cell lung cancer. CDR3 nucleotide sequence: TGTGCCAGCCGTCCAGCAGGGGATCAGCCCCAGCATTTT. Residues: CASRPAGDQPQHF.